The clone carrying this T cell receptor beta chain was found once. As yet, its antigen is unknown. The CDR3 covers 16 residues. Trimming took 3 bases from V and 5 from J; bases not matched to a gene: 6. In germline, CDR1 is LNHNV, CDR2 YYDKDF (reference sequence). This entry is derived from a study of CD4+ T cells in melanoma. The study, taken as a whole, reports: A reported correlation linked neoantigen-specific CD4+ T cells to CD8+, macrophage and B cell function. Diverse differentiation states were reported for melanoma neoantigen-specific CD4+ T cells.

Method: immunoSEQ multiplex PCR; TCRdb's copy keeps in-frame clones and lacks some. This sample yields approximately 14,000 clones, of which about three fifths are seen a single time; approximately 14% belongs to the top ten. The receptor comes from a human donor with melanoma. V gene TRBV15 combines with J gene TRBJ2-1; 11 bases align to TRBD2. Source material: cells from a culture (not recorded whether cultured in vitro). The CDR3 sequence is CATSRGTSGGHNEQFF. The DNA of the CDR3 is TGTGCCACCAGCAGGGGTACTAGCGGGGGCCACAATGAGCAGTTCTTC.